The rows below give T cell receptor beta chains drawn from one sample of a study of T cell responses to AZD1222 COVID-19 vaccine. Clones were sequenced by immunoSEQ multiplex PCR, and TCRdb holds only the in-frame ones, with some missing. The table records around 120,000 clones, 87% of them present only once. The starting material was peripheral blood, obtained 28 days after the second AZD1222 dose. Source of these receptors: an adult who received the AZD1222 COVID-19 vaccine. Each CDR3 is given with its conserved first and last residue. The D gene is left open where the match is weak. Where a row states a size, it is once, few, many or the class of an expanded clone; other rows omit it.

-	TRBJ1-6	-	TRBV18	TGTGCCAGCTCACCTCAACCATCAGGGACATCACCCCTCCACTTT	CASSPQPSGTSPLHF
-	TRBJ1-2	-	TRBV7-8	TGTGCCAGCAGCTCAGAGGTGGTTTTGAGTAGAAGTGGCTACACCTTC	CASSSEVVLSRSGYTF
few	TRBJ1-2	-	TRBV5-1	TGCGCCAGCAGCCTCACTGGCGGGGGACCGTATGGCTACACCTTC	CASSLTGGGPYGYTF
-	TRBJ1-4	-	TRBV5-1	TGCGCCAGCAGCTTGTTTCAGGGGAATGAAAAACTGTTTTTT	CASSLFQGNEKLFF
-	TRBJ2-2	-	TRBV6-6	TGTGCCAGCAGTTACGGTCGGGGAAACACCGGGGAGCTGTTTTTT	CASSYGRGNTGELFF
once	TRBJ2-7	-	TRBV12-3/TRBV12-4	TGTGCCAGCAGTTTATGGCGGGGTGATGAGCAGTACTTC	CASSLWRGDEQYF
-	TRBJ2-7	TRBD1	TRBV19	TGTGCCAGTAGTAAACCACAGGGGAATGGCGAGCAGTACTTC	CASSKPQGNGEQYF
-	TRBJ1-1	-	TRBV5-1	TGCGCCAGCAGATCCCCTGGGGGGAGCATCACTGAAGCTTTCTTT	CASRSPGGSITEAFF
-	TRBJ1-1	TRBD1	TRBV18	TGTGCCAGCTCACCTACCGGGACAGCGTTTGGGGGCACTGAAGCTTTCTTT	CASSPTGTAFGGTEAFF
-	TRBJ1-1	TRBD1	TRBV9	TGTGCCAGCAGCGCGCGGACAGGGAAAAACACTGAAGCTTTCTTT	CASSARTGKNTEAFF
-	TRBJ1-1	-	TRBV18	TGTGCCAGCTCACCACCCGAGTTGGGGAACACTGAAGCTTTCTTT	CASSPPELGNTEAFF
-	TRBJ2-7	TRBD1	TRBV7-3	TGTGCCAGCAGCCCAACGGGACAGGGCCCCTACGAGCAGTACTTC	CASSPTGQGPYEQYF
-	TRBJ2-3	TRBD1	TRBV11-1	TGTGCCAGCAGCTTAGTTGTAACAGGGGTTGATACGCAGTATTTT	CASSLVVTGVDTQYF
-	TRBJ2-7	-	TRBV27	TGTGCCAGCAGTTTATTGTTGGGTCCCGGAGGAACCTACGAGCAGTACTTC	CASSLLLGPGGTYEQYF
-	TRBJ1-5	TRBD1	TRBV19	TGTGCCAGTACCGGGACAGCACCTAATCAGCCCCAGCATTTT	CASTGTAPNQPQHF
-	TRBJ1-5	-	TRBV6-5	TGTGCCAGCGGGGCAGGGGCCTTACGCCAGCCCCAGCATTTT	CASGAGALRQPQHF
once	TRBJ1-3	-	TRBV15	TGTGCCACCAGCAGAGATATGGTCTCTGGAAACACCATATATTTT	CATSRDMVSGNTIYF
once	TRBJ1-1	-	TRBV29-1	TGCAGCGTTCCCCCGGGCCCCGAGGAGTCAGAAGCTTTCTTT	CSVPPGPEESEAFF
once	TRBJ2-2	-	TRBV5-1	TGCGCCAGCAGCAGGGACCCCTCGAACACCGGGGAGCTGTTTTTT	CASSRDPSNTGELFF
-	TRBJ2-7	-	TRBV18	TGTGCCAGCTCACCCCCTCCGGGGGCCTACGAGCAGTACTTC	CASSPPPGAYEQYF
-	TRBJ2-1	-	TRBV7-2	TGTGCCAGCAGCCCGGGACCCACATCGGAGAATGAGCAGTTCTTC	CASSPGPTSENEQFF
-	TRBJ1-1	TRBD1	TRBV28	TGTGCCAGCAGCCGGAGCCGGGACAGGCGCATTCCTGAAGCTTTCTTT	CASSRSRDRRIPEAFF
-	TRBJ1-4	-	TRBV10-3	TGTGCCATCAGTGAGTCAGGTGAAAAACTGTTTTTT	CAISESGEKLFF
-	TRBJ1-1	-	TRBV23-1	TGCGCCAGCAGTCAATCGGTGGGGCACAAAAATCCGAACACTGAAGCTTTCTTT	CASSQSVGHKNPNTEAFF
-	TRBJ2-1	TRBD1	TRBV4-2	TGTGCCAGCAGCCTACGAGCCGGGACAGGGTGGGAGCAGTTCTTC	CASSLRAGTGWEQFF
-	TRBJ1-1	-	TRBV5-4	TGTGCCAGCAGCCCCTACCTACGGAGGAGGGGAAACACTGAAGCTTTCTTT	CASSPYLRRRGNTEAFF
-	TRBJ2-5	-	TRBV18	TGTGCCAGCTCACCACGGCAGGGAATCGAAGAGACCCAGTACTTC	CASSPRQGIEETQYF
once	TRBJ1-1	TRBD1	TRBV7-2	TGTGCCAGCAGCCCGGGACAGTGGAACACTGAAGCTTTCTTT	CASSPGQWNTEAFF
-	TRBJ1-2	TRBD1	TRBV3-1/TRBV3-2	TGTGCCAGCAGCTCCCGGGGACAGGAGGGCTACACCTTC	CASSSRGQEGYTF
-	TRBJ2-3	-	TRBV5-1	TGCGCCAGCGGGGACACAGCCAGGGCAGATACGCAGTATTTT	CASGDTARADTQYF
once	TRBJ1-2	TRBD1	TRBV19	TGTGCCAGTAGTATAAATGGACAGGACTATGGCTACACCTTC	CASSINGQDYGYTF
-	TRBJ1-5	-	TRBV19	TGTGCCACGAGGGGGTGGCAGGGGCAGCGGCAGCCCCAGCATTTT	CATRGWQGQRQPQHF
-	TRBJ2-7	-	TRBV5-1	TGCGCCAGCAGCTTGGATCCGGGCTACGAGCAGTACTTC	CASSLDPGYEQYF
once	TRBJ1-1	-	TRBV10-3	TGTGCCATCAGTGAGTCGCCCAGGGAGGGAAAAGCTTTCTTT	CAISESPREGKAFF
once	TRBJ2-5	-	TRBV7-9	TGTGCCAGCAGCCTAGCAGGGGTTCAAGAGACCCAGTACTTC	CASSLAGVQETQYF
-	TRBJ1-2	-	TRBV6-5	TGTGCCAGCAGTTACCTAGGACAGCGATATGGCTACACCTTC	CASSYLGQRYGYTF
once	TRBJ2-1	TRBD1	TRBV19	TGTGCCAGTAAAGGACAGGGGACAACCTACAATGAGCAGTTCTTC	CASKGQGTTYNEQFF
-	TRBJ1-4	-	TRBV9	TGTGCCAGCAGCCCGTCATCCGTTGCAACTAATGAAAAACTGTTTTTT	CASSPSSVATNEKLFF
-	TRBJ2-3	-	TRBV12-3/TRBV12-4	TGTGCCAGCAGTTCCTCTAGGACAGATACGCAGTATTTT	CASSSSRTDTQYF
-	TRBJ1-6	-	TRBV9	TGTGCCAGCAGCGTCGATCTTTCTTCACCCCTCCACTTT	CASSVDLSSPLHF
-	TRBJ1-6	-	TRBV7-3	TGTGCCAGCAGCTTATCGGGACCGCCTAATTCACCCCTCCACTTT	CASSLSGPPNSPLHF